These 27 T cell receptor beta chains were sequenced from one sample in a study of cytomegalovirus exposure and HLA in healthy donors. Profiling relied on immunoSEQ multiplex PCR, and the TCRdb table lists in-frame clones only, not all of them. The sample includes 150,000 to 200,000 clones, about 95% of them seen just once. What was sequenced was PBMCs. These receptor sequences come from a woman under 30 in good health and CMV-seronegative.

This chain uses TRBV19 with TRBJ1-2; 7 bases align to TRBD1. The ends lost 4 bases at V and 5 bases at J; junction bases unmatched: 7. Germline V gene sequence: CDR1 LNHDA, CDR2 SQIVND (reference sequence). CDR3 length: 14 amino acids. The CDR3 loop is CASSTRTGRYGYTF. The CDR3 nucleotides are TGTGCCAGTAGTACCCGGACAGGAAGGTATGGCTACACCTTC.

The rearrangement links TRBV19 to TRBJ1-5, with 7 bases that match TRBD1. The germline gives CDR1 LNHDA, CDR2 SQIVND (reference sequence). J was trimmed by 4 bases and V by 6 bases; bases with no gene match: 9. CDR3 length: 15 amino acids. CDR3 amino acids: CASSPRDSTNQPQHF. The CDR3 bases are TGTGCCAGTAGCCCCCGGGACAGCACGAATCAGCCCCAGCATTTT.

The chain has TRBV11-2 and TRBJ2-5; 8 nucleotides agree with TRBD2. Trimming cost V 5 bases and J 2 bases; bases outside gene matches: 10. The CDR3 loop spans 16 amino acids. Germline lookup yields CDR1 SGHAT and CDR2 FQNNGV. The DNA for the CDR3 is TGTGCCAGCAGCCACCCCGGGGGGGCTCGTCAAGAGACCCAGTACTTC. This gives the protein CASSHPGGARQETQYF.

The genes are TRBV13 and TRBJ1-1; D unresolved. Germline CDR1 PRHDT, CDR2 FYEKMQ (reference sequence). V lost 6 bases to trimming and J lost 0 bases, with 8 bases between them. This CDR3 spans 13 amino acids. The CDR3 DNA is TGTGCCAGCAGGGTGGGCTTGAACACTGAAGCTTTCTTT. Residues: CASRVGLNTEAFF.

The chain carries TRBV6-5 and TRBJ2-4; TRBD2 matches 8 bases. This CDR3 is 12 amino acids long. Germline V gene lookup returns CDR1 MNHEY and CDR2 SVGAGI. With V trimmed by 4 bases and J by 13 bases, 6 bases remained unmatched. The CDR3 reads CASSSGLGKQYF. CDR3 in DNA: TGTGCCAGCAGTTCGGGACTAGGTAAACAGTACTTC.

The V gene is TRBV5-8, the J gene TRBJ1-5, with 7 bases that match TRBD1. This CDR3 contains 13 residues. Trimming at V came to 3 bases and at J to 5 bases, leaving 2 bases not matched to a gene. Germline V gene data show CDR1 as SGHTS and CDR2 as YDEGEE. The CDR3 protein is CASSSDRDQPQHF. In nucleotides, the CDR3 is TGTGCCAGCAGCTCTGACAGGGATCAGCCCCAGCATTTT.

This clone was found once. This chain joins TRBV18 and TRBJ1-2, with D perhaps TRBD1 (5 bases). V was shortened by 0 bases and J by 7 bases, with 15 bases between the two germline ends. Germline loops: CDR1 KGHSH, CDR2 LQKENI. CDR3 size: 15 residues. The CDR3 sequence is CASSPPGSGDVGYTF. The CDR3 DNA follows: TGTGCCAGCTCACCACCGGGTTCGGGGGATGTTGGCTACACCTTC.

This clone was recorded only once. The rearrangement joins TRBV27 to TRBJ2-2, with 7 nucleotides matching TRBD1. The trim removed 6 bases at V and 6 bases at J, leaving 10 bases unmatched. Germline lookup yields CDR1 MNHEY and CDR2 SMNVEV (reference sequence). CDR3 size: 15 residues. The CDR3 protein is CASRGYDRASGELFF. Here the CDR3 DNA reads TGTGCCAGCAGGGGGTATGACAGGGCCTCCGGGGAGCTGTTTTTT.

V and J are TRBV6-4 and TRBJ2-1, with 10 bases that match TRBD1. Germline V lookup: CDR1 MRHNA, CDR2 SNTAGT. The CDR3 runs to 15 residues. The trim removed 2 bases at V and 10 bases at J, leaving 8 bases unmatched. The CDR3 DNA sequence: TGTGCCAGCAGTGACCGGGACAGGGGAATCGGGGAGCAGTTCTTC. It codes for CASSDRDRGIGEQFF.

The chain has TRBV13 and TRBJ2-3; 8 bases agree with TRBD1. CDR3 length: 17 amino acids. Germline CDR1 is PRHDT and CDR2 is FYEKMQ (reference sequence). The ends lost 5 bases at V and 5 bases at J; junction bases unmatched: 15. The CDR3 coding sequence is TGTGCCAGCAGCATCGGGACAGGCGATGGTTCACAAGATACGCAGTATTTT. This encodes CASSIGTGDGSQDTQYF.

This chain connects TRBV15 to TRBJ2-5, with D perhaps matching TRBD2 (5 bases). This CDR3 spans 15 amino acids. V lost 2 bases to trimming and J lost 4 bases, with 14 bases between them. Germline-derived CDR1 and CDR2 are LNHNV and YYDKDF (reference sequence). For the CDR3, the DNA is TGTGCCACCAGCAGACTTACTAGTATCACAGAGACCCAGTACTTC. This encodes CATSRLTSITETQYF.

The chain couples TRBV13 to TRBJ2-3, with D maybe TRBD1 (5 bases). V lost 7 bases and J lost 5, with 10 bases in between. The CDR3 sequence is 12 residues long. Per the germline V gene, CDR1 is PRHDT and CDR2 is FYEKMQ (reference sequence). The CDR3 reads CASMLRGDTQYF. CDR3 coding DNA: TGTGCCAGCATGCTTAGGGGAGATACGCAGTATTTT.

The sample holds one count of this clone. DNA for the CDR3: TGTGCCAGCAGTGAAGGCTGGGACAGAACCTCCTACGAGCAGTACTTC. It encodes CASSEGWDRTSYEQYF. The chain recombines TRBV2 with TRBJ2-7; 7 bases line up with TRBD1. The CDR3 loop spans 16 amino acids. V shed 1 base, J shed 0 bases, and the junction held 6 bases outside the gene matches. CDR1 and CDR2 from the germline V gene are SNHLY and FYNNEI.

A single count supports this clone. This rearrangement joins TRBV18 to TRBJ1-3; tentative D call: TRBD1 (6 bases). This CDR3 comprises 16 residues. Trimming left V 3 bases short and J 2 bases short, with 14 bases between. Germline V lookup: CDR1 KGHSH, CDR2 LQKENI. The CDR3 DNA reads TGTGCCAGCTCACCTGTGGGGGGGCGGACTGGAAACACCATATATTTT. This encodes CASSPVGGRTGNTIYF.

The rearrangement links TRBV2 to TRBJ1-4; TRBD1 matches at 9 bases. The CDR3 is 15 amino acids. With V trimmed by 1 base and J by 7 bases, 4 bases remained unmatched. Germline assignment: CDR1 SNHLY and CDR2 FYNNEI. CDR3 region: CASSEGGQGSEKLFF. Here the CDR3 DNA reads TGTGCCAGCAGTGAAGGGGGACAGGGAAGTGAAAAACTGTTTTTT.

This sequence joins TRBV28 and TRBJ1-6, with a weak D call TRBD1 (6 bases). Germline V gives CDR1 MDHEN, CDR2 SYDVKM. The CDR3 runs to 20 residues. With 4 bases removed from V and 1 base from J, the gap between germline ends came to 23 bases. CDR3 sequence reads: CASSSAPGGGAMSYNSPLHF. In DNA form, the CDR3 reads TGTGCCAGCAGTTCGGCACCGGGGGGGGGCGCGATGTCCTATAATTCACCCCTCCACTTT. The whole variable domain, remainder taken from reference TRBV28 and TRBJ1-6, is DVKVTQSSRYLVKRTGEKVFLECVQDMDHENMFWYRQDPGLGLRLIYFSYDVKMKEKGDIPEGYSVSREKKERFSLILESASTNQTSMYLCASSSAPGGGAMSYNSPLHFGNGTRLTVT.

The V and J genes are TRBV13 and TRBJ2-7, with D tentatively TRBD1 (5 bases). Germline V gives CDR1 PRHDT, CDR2 FYEKMQ (reference sequence). The ends were cut back, 4 bases at V and 0 bases at J, with 19 bases in the middle. This CDR3 has 17 residues. CDR3 sequence: CASSSPDSWGSSYEQYF. Written as DNA, the CDR3 is TGTGCCAGCAGCTCCCCCGACAGCTGGGGATCCTCCTACGAGCAGTACTTC.

V gene TRBV9 combines with J gene TRBJ1-2; possibly TRBD1 for D (5 bases). V was shortened by 4 bases and J by 5 bases, with 15 bases between the two germline ends. The germline CDR1 and CDR2 sequences are SGDLS and YYNGEE. The CDR3 loop spans 14 amino acids. CDR3 region: CASSPGGGTYGYTF. In nucleotides, the CDR3 is TGTGCCAGCAGCCCCGGTGGGGGGACGTATGGCTACACCTTC.

The DNA of the CDR3 is TGCGCCAGCAGCCCTTGGACAGTCCAAGAGACCCAGTACTTC. Translation: CASSPWTVQETQYF. J is TRBJ2-5 and V is TRBV5-1, with D maybe TRBD1 (6 bases). Germline V gene data show CDR1 as SGHRS and CDR2 as YFSETQ. V lost 4 bases and J lost 1, with 11 bases in between. The CDR3 spans 14 residues.

CDR3 DNA: TGCGCCAGCAGCCCCTCCTTGGGGCCCCAAGAGACCCAGTACTTC. Residues: CASSPSLGPQETQYF. V gene TRBV5-1 combines with J gene TRBJ2-5; tentative D call: TRBD1 (5 bases). This CDR3 contains 15 residues. CDR1 is SGHRS and CDR2 is YFSETQ in the germline V gene. Trimming pared 4 bases from V and 1 base from J, leaving 14 bases between.

The chain carries TRBV27 and TRBJ2-1; 9 positions match TRBD2. V gave up 2 bases and J gave up 5 bases; unmatched junction bases: 4. This CDR3 has 15 amino acids. The V gene's germline CDR1 is MNHEY and CDR2 SMNVEV (reference sequence). CDR3 loop: CASSLIAGAHNEQFF. The CDR3 DNA sequence: TGTGCCAGCAGTTTAATAGCGGGGGCCCACAATGAGCAGTTCTTC.

V usage is TRBV18 and J usage is TRBJ2-5; 8 nucleotides line up with TRBD2. Germline V gives CDR1 KGHSH, CDR2 LQKENI. Germline trimming cut 3 bases from V and 4 bases from J; bases unmatched to any gene: 4. The length of the CDR3 is 14 residues. The CDR3 DNA reads as TGTGCCAGCTCACCCGGGGGGGCCGGAGAGACCCAGTACTTC. Its protein product is CASSPGGAGETQYF.

CDR3 sequence: CASSPGGPGNQPQHF. The CDR3 DNA sequence: TGTGCCAGCAGTCCCGGGGGACCAGGGAATCAGCCCCAGCATTTT. V gene TRBV6-6 combines with J gene TRBJ1-5, with a tentative D call TRBD1 (5 bases). This CDR3 is built from 15 residues. Germline V gene data show CDR1 as MNHNY and CDR2 as SVGAGI (reference sequence). Trimming removed 5 bases from V and 4 bases from J, with 15 bases in between.

Of note for this clone: Germline is not matched at one junction end, which may reflect a read error. The V and J genes are TRBV9 and TRBJ1-1, with 7 bases that match TRBD1. The CDR3 runs 14 residues. Germline CDR1 and CDR2: SGDLS and YYNGEE. The CDR3 DNA reads TGTGCCAGCAGCGCAAACCGGGACAGCACCAAACTCATCTTT. Encoded protein: CASSANRDSTKLIF.

The V call is TRBV19, the J call TRBJ1-1, with a tentative D call TRBD1 (6 bases). CDR1 and CDR2 (germline): LNHDA, SQIVND (reference sequence). Trimming took 6 bases from V and 7 from J, leaving 9 bases between them. The length of the CDR3 is 11 residues. CDR3 region: CASRGAVEAFF. CDR3 DNA sequence: TGTGCCAGTAGGGGGGCAGTTGAAGCTTTCTTT.

This clone was picked up one time. The genes are TRBV19 and TRBJ1-2; D is uncertain. V dropped 2 bases and J dropped 7 bases, with 29 bases sitting between them. The V gene's germline CDR1 is LNHDA and CDR2 SQIVND (reference sequence). CDR3 length: 19 residues. The CDR3 loop reads CASSIPDSDRPEVIVGYTF. The DNA for the CDR3 is TGTGCCAGTAGTATACCCGACTCCGATAGACCGGAGGTAATCGTTGGCTACACCTTC. The full variable domain, with the rest looked up from reference TRBV19 and TRBJ1-2, is DGGITQSPKYLFRKEGQNVTLSCEQNLNHDAMYWYRQDPGQGLRLIYYSQIVNDFQKGDIAEGYSVSREKKESFPLTVTSAQKNPTAFYLCASSIPDSDRPEVIVGYTFGSGTRLTVV.

This sequence joins TRBV7-9 and TRBJ2-5; 7 bases match TRBD1. With 5 bases clipped from V and 5 bases from J, the junction kept 11 bases outside the gene matches. In germline, CDR1 is SEHNR, CDR2 FQNEAQ (reference sequence). This CDR3 contains 15 residues. CDR3 sequence reads: CASSTGTDPRETQYF. The CDR3 DNA follows: TGTGCCAGCAGCACCGGGACAGACCCTCGGGAGACCCAGTACTTC.